This is a list of T cell receptor beta chains from one sample in a study of blood T cell repertoires in COVID-19. Assay: immunoSEQ multiplex PCR; the TCRdb copy retains only in-frame clones and omits some. The table lists about 76,000 clones, 86% of them singletons. What was sequenced was peripheral blood. These receptors were taken from a human donor in a cohort sampled during active COVID-19. Both conserved end residues are part of each CDR3. D genes are given only for firm matches. Clone size is shown for a subset of rows, as once, few, many or a class of expanded clone.

>TRBJ2-1|few|TRBV27|TRBD2
TGTGCCAGCACCCCAGGGGCTAGCGGGAGCAATGAGCAGTTCTTC
CASTPGASGSNEQFF
>TRBJ1-2|NA|TRBV7-2|NA
TGTGCCAGCAGCTTAGCGGGGGGAAACTATGGCTACACCTTC
CASSLAGGNYGYTF
>TRBJ2-3|few|TRBV28|TRBD1
TGTGCCAGCAGTAAGGACAGGGATCGCACAGATACGCAGTATTTT
CASSKDRDRTDTQYF
>TRBJ2-7|NA|TRBV11-3|NA
TGTGCCAGCAGCTTAGGAGGTTCCGGGGTATCCTACGAGCAGTACTTC
CASSLGGSGVSYEQYF
>TRBJ2-1|NA|TRBV6-2/TRBV6-3|TRBD2
TGTGCCAGCAGTACGCGGGGGCGGGGGGGCCCCAATGAGCAGTTCTTC
CASSTRGRGGPNEQFF
>TRBJ2-2|NA|TRBV9|TRBD2
TGTGCCAGCAGAGTAGGCGGGGGTTTTAACACCGGGGAGCTGTTTTTT
CASRVGGGFNTGELFF
>TRBJ1-1|once|TRBV24-1|TRBD1
TGTGCCACCAGTGATTCCACAGGGGGCAACACTGAAGCTTTCTTT
CATSDSTGGNTEAFF
>TRBJ1-1|NA|TRBV7-9|NA
TGTGCCAGCAGCTTCGCCTGGGCAAATGAAGCTTTCTTT
CASSFAWANEAFF
>TRBJ1-1|NA|TRBV2|TRBD1
TGTGCCAGCAGGGGGGACAGGGGACAGAACACTGAAGCTTTCTTT
CASRGDRGQNTEAFF
>TRBJ2-1|NA|TRBV29-1|NA
TGCAGCACCGGGGGGACATCCTATAATGAGCAGTTCTTC
CSTGGTSYNEQFF
>TRBJ1-4|once|TRBV5-6|NA
TGTGCCAGCAGCCCCGGGAGGCGGGGTGAAAAACTGTTTTTT
CASSPGRRGEKLFF
>TRBJ2-1|NA|TRBV5-1|NA
TGCGCCAGCAGCCTCAGGGTAACCTCCTACAATGAGCAGTTCTTC
CASSLRVTSYNEQFF
>TRBJ2-2|NA|TRBV18|TRBD2
TGTGCCAGCTCACCACCTACCTGGAGTAGCGGGGACACCGGGGAGCTGTTTTTT
CASSPPTWSSGDTGELFF
>TRBJ2-2|once|TRBV28|NA
TGTGCCAGCAGAACGTTCCCAGTGGCCGGGGAGCTGTTTTTT
CASRTFPVAGELFF
>TRBJ1-3|NA|TRBV6-6|NA
TGTGCCAGCAGTTACCGCTCTGGAAACACCATATATTTT
CASSYRSGNTIYF
>TRBJ2-7|NA|TRBV6-2/TRBV6-3|TRBD2
TGTGCCAGCAGTAATCCGGGACTAGCGACCTACGAGCAGTACTTC
CASSNPGLATYEQYF
>TRBJ2-1|NA|TRBV30|NA
TGTGCCTGGAGTGTTCAGGGGCCAAATGAGCAGTTCTTC
CAWSVQGPNEQFF
>TRBJ2-2|NA|TRBV6-2/TRBV6-3|TRBD1
TGTGCCAGCAGTTACGGGACAGGGATATACACCGGGGAGCTGTTTTTT
CASSYGTGIYTGELFF